A selection of T cell receptor beta chains follows, all from one sample in a study of siplizumab effects on memory and regulatory T cells. Profiling relied on immunoSEQ multiplex PCR, and the TCRdb table lists in-frame clones only, not all of them. The sample records about 100,000 clones, roughly 94% being singletons. Material: Tregs sorted from blood. The receptors come from a human donor in good health. CDR3s include the opening cysteine and the closing phenylalanine or tryptophan.

j_call	v_call	cdr3_aa
TRBJ1-1	TRBV28	CASSAGTGRGTFQAFF
TRBJ2-2	TRBV19	CASSIRGGETGELFF
TRBJ2-4	TRBV19	CASSMQGLENIQYF
TRBJ2-7	TRBV10-2	CASSNSRKAYEQYF
TRBJ2-7	TRBV18	CASSPGQGSYEQYF
TRBJ1-1	TRBV5-1	CASSLDGTGGTEAFF
TRBJ2-3	TRBV2	CASSPSGSSTDTQYF
TRBJ1-1	TRBV5-1	CASSIQQGARTEAFF
TRBJ2-3	TRBV10-1	CASSESTSTDTQYF
TRBJ2-1	TRBV6-1	CAIQSVGWQFF
TRBJ2-3	TRBV5-1	CASSLDSGEGDTQYF
TRBJ1-2	TRBV29-1	CSVISPPENYGYTF
TRBJ2-2	TRBV19	CASTDLTSGRTGELFF
TRBJ2-7	TRBV5-1	CASSSEPSYEQYF
TRBJ2-7	TRBV4-1	CASSQYRQGYEQYF
TRBJ1-2	TRBV30	CAWSAAGGSLPAYGYTF
TRBJ1-5	TRBV6-1	CASSTRTEGQPQHF
TRBJ2-5	TRBV11-1	CASSQQGVGGETQYF
TRBJ1-1	TRBV10-3	CAISDPGTGYTEAFF
TRBJ2-1	TRBV5-1	CASSLTGYGIGEQFF
TRBJ2-2	TRBV15	CATSRDLGATNTGELFF
TRBJ1-5	TRBV5-3	CARRQAGTDLISNQPQHF
TRBJ1-5	TRBV18	CASSPQGASNQPQHF
TRBJ2-3	TRBV11-3	CASSPQQGADTQYF
TRBJ2-1	TRBV11-2	CASSINTGFGEQFF
TRBJ2-7	TRBV5-4	CASSWDGLEQYF
TRBJ2-3	TRBV12-5	CASGPVGTQYF
TRBJ2-1	TRBV25-1	CASSEYPSGRYNEQFF
TRBJ1-2	TRBV5-1	CASSLSGDYGYTF
TRBJ2-3	TRBV7-3	CASSPGHTQYF
TRBJ2-1	TRBV7-7	CASSPRPRDLMNEQFF
TRBJ1-3	TRBV5-1	CASSLGAAASGNTIYF
TRBJ1-1	TRBV28	CASSLRFMNTEAFF
TRBJ1-2	TRBV28	CASTEPGYGYTF
TRBJ2-1	TRBV9	CASSPRSETGPFSYNEQFF
TRBJ2-3	TRBV9	CASSHHRDATTDTQYF
TRBJ2-7	TRBV7-6	CASSRTSLYEQYF
TRBJ2-5	TRBV5-1	CASSLGLAGGGQETQYF
TRBJ1-2	TRBV7-9	CASSLLGFGGYTF
TRBJ2-3	TRBV7-6	CASSLASGGRATDTQYF
TRBJ2-2	TRBV6-6	CASRVGLFGELFF
TRBJ2-5	TRBV13	CASSLGNVGTQYF
TRBJ2-7	TRBV5-1	CASSFSFTGTSSYEQYF
TRBJ2-3	TRBV29-1	CSVQFIDTQYF
TRBJ2-1	TRBV10-3	CAISEQRERGNEQFF
TRBJ1-1	TRBV7-9	CASRWEGVDTEAFF
TRBJ2-5	TRBV19	CASSILAGVGQETQYF
TRBJ2-3	TRBV11-2	CASSLIGAISTDTQYF
TRBJ2-7	TRBV29-1	CSGKTDSVAYEQYF
TRBJ2-5	TRBV5-1	CASSLLGGRETQYF
TRBJ2-1	TRBV15	CATSRRFPYNEQFF
TRBJ1-5	TRBV27	CASRGGAYSNQPQHF
TRBJ2-1	TRBV5-1	CASSYPSGRADNEQFF